This is a list of T cell receptor beta chains from one sample in a study of shared clonotypes between healthy human individuals. Profiled with immunoSEQ multiplex PCR; TCRdb holds only in-frame clones, not every one. This table holds 2 million to 2.5 million clones, roughly 92% found once. The sequencing input was naive CD4+ T cells from PBMCs. These receptor sequences come from a man aged 18 to 29 in good health. Some clones in this sample may be carry-over from other donors' samples. CDR3s include the opening cysteine and the closing phenylalanine or tryptophan. The D gene is left open where the match is weak. Clone size is shown for a subset of rows, as once, few, many or a class of expanded clone.

>TRBV28|TRBJ2-7|TRBD1|15|NA
TGTGCCAGCAGCTCCTCTGGGACAGGGGACTACGAGCAGTACTTC
CASSSSGTGDYEQYF
>TRBV6-1|TRBJ2-2|TRBD2|14|NA
TGTGCCAGCTCAGCGGGAACGAACACCGGGGAGCTGTTTTTT
CASSAGTNTGELFF
>TRBV30|TRBJ2-5|TRBD2|14|NA
TGTGCCTGTCATCGGGGGGTTGAGCCGGAGACCCAGTACTTC
CACHRGVEPETQYF
>TRBV6-5|TRBJ2-2|NA|13|NA
TGTGCCAGCAGACGAAGGGGAGCCGGGGAGCTGTTTTTT
CASRRRGAGELFF
>TRBV27|TRBJ1-6|NA|16|NA
TGTGCCAGCAGTTTAGACGGAAGCTCCTATAATTCACCCCTCCACTTT
CASSLDGSSYNSPLHF
>TRBV5-1|TRBJ2-7|NA|14|NA
TGCGCCAGCAGCTTAGCAGGGGCAGGGTACGAGCAGTACTTC
CASSLAGAGYEQYF
>TRBV6-1|TRBJ2-7|TRBD1|14|NA
TGTGCCAGCAGTAGGCCAGGGGGTGCCTACGAGCAGTACTTC
CASSRPGGAYEQYF
>TRBV6-5|TRBJ2-3|NA|15|NA
TGTGCCAGCAGTTACTCCAGGCAGGGCAGGCATACGCAGTATTTT
CASSYSRQGRHTQYF
>TRBV11-3|TRBJ2-3|NA|14|NA
TGTGCCAGCAGCTTGAGCGGCTTCGGGGATACGCAGTATTTT
CASSLSGFGDTQYF
>TRBV4-1|TRBJ2-3|NA|16|NA
TGCGCCAGCAGCCAAGATTTTTACCAGGTGATAGATACGCAGTATTTT
CASSQDFYQVIDTQYF
>TRBV6-5|TRBJ2-7|NA|12|NA
TGTGCCAGCAGCCCCGGGAAGGCTGGGCAGTACTTC
CASSPGKAGQYF
>TRBV30|TRBJ2-2|TRBD2|12|NA
TGTGCCTGGAGCCGGGGGGCCGGGGAGCTGTTTTTT
CAWSRGAGELFF
>TRBV4-1|TRBJ1-4|NA|14|few
TGCGCCAGCAGCCATCCTCCAGTGTCCCGGAGACTGTTTTTT
CASSHPPVSRRLFF
>TRBV5-1|TRBJ2-1|NA|19|NA
TGCGCCAGCAGCTTGGTGGGTACAAACACACTGAGCTCCTACAATGAGCAGTTCTTC
CASSLVGTNTLSSYNEQFF
>TRBV9|TRBJ2-7|NA|14|NA
TGTGCCAGCAGCGTAGACAGGTTGACCTACGAGCAGTACTTC
CASSVDRLTYEQYF
>TRBV10-3|TRBJ2-7|TRBD1|14|NA
TGTGCCATCACCCGGGACAGCCGTGGGGACGAGCAGTACTTC
CAITRDSRGDEQYF
>TRBV2|TRBJ2-2|NA|14|NA
TGTGCCAGCAGCCCAAGGGGACGGACCGGGGAGCTGTTTTTT
CASSPRGRTGELFF
>TRBV5-1|TRBJ2-7|NA|15|NA
TGCGCCAGCAGCTTGGTAGGTACGGTAATTAACGAGCAGTACTTC
CASSLVGTVINEQYF
>TRBV5-1|TRBJ2-7|NA|12|NA
TGCGCCAGCAGCTTGGTCCAGGACGAGCAGTACTTC
CASSLVQDEQYF
>TRBV30|TRBJ1-4|TRBD1|14|NA
TGTGCCTGGAGTAGGGGGCCTTCTAATGAAAAACTGTTTTTT
CAWSRGPSNEKLFF